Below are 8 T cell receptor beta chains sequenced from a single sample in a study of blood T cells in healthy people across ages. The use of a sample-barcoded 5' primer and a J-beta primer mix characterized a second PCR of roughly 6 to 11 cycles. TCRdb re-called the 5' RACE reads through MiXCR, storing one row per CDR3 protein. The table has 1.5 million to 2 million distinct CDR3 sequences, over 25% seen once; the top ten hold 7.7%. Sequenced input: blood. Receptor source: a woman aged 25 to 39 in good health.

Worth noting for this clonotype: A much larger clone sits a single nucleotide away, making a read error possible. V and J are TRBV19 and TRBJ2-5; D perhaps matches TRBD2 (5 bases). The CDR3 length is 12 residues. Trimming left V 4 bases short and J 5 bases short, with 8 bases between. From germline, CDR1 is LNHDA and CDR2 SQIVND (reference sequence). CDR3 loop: CASSTERETQYF. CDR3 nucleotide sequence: TGTGCCAGTAGTACTGAGCGGGAGACCCAGTACTTC.

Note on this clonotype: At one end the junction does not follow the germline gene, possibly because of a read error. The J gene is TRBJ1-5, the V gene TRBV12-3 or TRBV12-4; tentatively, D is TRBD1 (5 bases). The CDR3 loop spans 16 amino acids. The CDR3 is CASSLGGTTSDQPQHF. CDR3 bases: TGTGCCAGCAGTTTAGGGGGCACAACTAGCGATCAGCCCCAGCATTTT.

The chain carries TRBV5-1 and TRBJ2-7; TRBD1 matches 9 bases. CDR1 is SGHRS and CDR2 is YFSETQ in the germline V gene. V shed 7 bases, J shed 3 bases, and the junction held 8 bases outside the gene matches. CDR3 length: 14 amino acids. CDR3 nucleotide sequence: TGCGCCAGCCAATTCACAGGGGGCCTCTACGAGCAGTACTTC. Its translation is CASQFTGGLYEQYF. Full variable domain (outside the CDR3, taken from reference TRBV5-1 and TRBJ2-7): KAGVTQTPRYLIKTRGQQVTLSCSPISGHRSVSWYQQTPGQGLQFLFEYFSETQRNKGNFPGRFSGRQFSNSRSEMNVSTLELGDSALYLCASQFTGGLYEQYFGPGTRLTVT.

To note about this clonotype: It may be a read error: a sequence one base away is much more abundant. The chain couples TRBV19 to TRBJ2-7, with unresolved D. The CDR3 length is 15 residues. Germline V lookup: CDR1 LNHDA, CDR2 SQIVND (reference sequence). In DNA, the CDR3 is TGTGCCAGTAGTATAGGGTCCGGGTGGGCCTACGAGCGGTACTTC. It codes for CASSIGSGWAYERYF.

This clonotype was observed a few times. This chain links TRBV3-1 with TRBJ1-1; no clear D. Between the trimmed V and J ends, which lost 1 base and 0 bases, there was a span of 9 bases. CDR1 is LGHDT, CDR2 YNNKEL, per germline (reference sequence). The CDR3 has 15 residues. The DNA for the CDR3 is TGTGCCAGCAGCCAAGCCGCGCTCTTGAACACTGAAGCTTTCTTT. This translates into CASSQAALLNTEAFF.

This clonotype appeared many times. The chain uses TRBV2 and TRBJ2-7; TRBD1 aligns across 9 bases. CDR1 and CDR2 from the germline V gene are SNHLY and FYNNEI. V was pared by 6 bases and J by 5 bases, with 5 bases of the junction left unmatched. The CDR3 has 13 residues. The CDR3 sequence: CASRHRGRDEQYF. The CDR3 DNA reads TGTGCCAGCAGACACAGGGGGCGCGACGAGCAGTACTTC.

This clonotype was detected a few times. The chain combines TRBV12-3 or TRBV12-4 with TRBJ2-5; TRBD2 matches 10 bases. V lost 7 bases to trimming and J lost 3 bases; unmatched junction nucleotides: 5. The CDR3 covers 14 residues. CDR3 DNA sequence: TGTGCCAGCACAGAGCGGGGGGGCGAAGAGACCCAGTACTTC. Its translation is CASTERGGEETQYF.

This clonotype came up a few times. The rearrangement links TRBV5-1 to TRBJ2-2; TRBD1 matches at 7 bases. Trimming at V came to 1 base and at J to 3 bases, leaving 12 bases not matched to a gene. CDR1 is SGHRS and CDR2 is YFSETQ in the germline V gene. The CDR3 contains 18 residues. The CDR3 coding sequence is TGCGCCAGCAGCTTGTCCGGGACAGCTGGGGGCTACACCGGGGAGCTGTTTTTT. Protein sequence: CASSLSGTAGGYTGELFF. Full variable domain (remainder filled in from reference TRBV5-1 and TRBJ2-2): KAGVTQTPRYLIKTRGQQVTLSCSPISGHRSVSWYQQTPGQGLQFLFEYFSETQRNKGNFPGRFSGRQFSNSRSEMNVSTLELGDSALYLCASSLSGTAGGYTGELFFGEGSRLTVL.